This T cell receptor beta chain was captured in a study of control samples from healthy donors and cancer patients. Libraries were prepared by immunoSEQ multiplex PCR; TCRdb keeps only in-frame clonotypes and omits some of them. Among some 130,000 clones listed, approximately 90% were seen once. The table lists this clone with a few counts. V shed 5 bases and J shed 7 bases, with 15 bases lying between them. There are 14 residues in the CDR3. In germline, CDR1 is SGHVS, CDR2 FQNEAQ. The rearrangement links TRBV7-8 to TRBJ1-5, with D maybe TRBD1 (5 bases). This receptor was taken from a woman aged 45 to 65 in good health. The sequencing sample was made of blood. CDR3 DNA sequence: TGTGCCAGCAGCCGGGGGAGTAGGGAACAGCCCCAGCATTTT. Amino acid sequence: CASSRGSREQPQHF.